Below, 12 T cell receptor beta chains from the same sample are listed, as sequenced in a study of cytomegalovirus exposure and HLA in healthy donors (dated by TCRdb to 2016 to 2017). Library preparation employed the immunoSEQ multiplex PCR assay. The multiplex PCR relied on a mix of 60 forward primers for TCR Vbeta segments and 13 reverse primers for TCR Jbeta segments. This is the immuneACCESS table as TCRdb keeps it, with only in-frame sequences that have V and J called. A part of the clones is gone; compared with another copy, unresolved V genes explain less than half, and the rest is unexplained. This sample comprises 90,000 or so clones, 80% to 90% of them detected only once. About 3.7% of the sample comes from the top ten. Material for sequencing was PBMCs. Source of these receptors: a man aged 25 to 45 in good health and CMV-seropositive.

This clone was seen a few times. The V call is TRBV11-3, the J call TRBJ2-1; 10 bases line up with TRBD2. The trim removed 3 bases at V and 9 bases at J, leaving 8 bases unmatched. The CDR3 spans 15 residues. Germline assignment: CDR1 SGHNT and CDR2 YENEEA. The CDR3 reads CASSFSLAGAGEQFF. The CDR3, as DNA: TGTGCCAGCAGCTTCAGTCTAGCGGGAGCCGGTGAGCAGTTCTTC. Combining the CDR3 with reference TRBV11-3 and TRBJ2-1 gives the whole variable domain EAGVVQSPRYKIIEKKQPVAFWCNPISGHNTLYWYLQNLGQGPELLIRYENEEAVDDSQLPKDRFSAERLKGVDSTLKIQPAELGDSAVYLCASSFSLAGAGEQFFGPGTRLTVL.

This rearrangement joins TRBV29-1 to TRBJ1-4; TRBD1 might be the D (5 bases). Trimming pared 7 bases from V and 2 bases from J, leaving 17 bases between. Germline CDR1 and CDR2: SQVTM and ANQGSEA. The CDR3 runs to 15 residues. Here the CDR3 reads CSARPAGSTNEKLFF. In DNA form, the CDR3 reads TGCAGCGCCCGCCCAGCAGGGTCGACTAATGAAAAACTGTTTTTT. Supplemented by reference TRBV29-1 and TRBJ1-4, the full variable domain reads SAVISQKPSRDICQRGTSLTIQCQVDSQVTMMFWYRQQPGQSLTLIATANQGSEATYESGFVIDKFPISRPNLTFSTLTVSNMSPEDSSIYLCSARPAGSTNEKLFFGSGTQLSVL.

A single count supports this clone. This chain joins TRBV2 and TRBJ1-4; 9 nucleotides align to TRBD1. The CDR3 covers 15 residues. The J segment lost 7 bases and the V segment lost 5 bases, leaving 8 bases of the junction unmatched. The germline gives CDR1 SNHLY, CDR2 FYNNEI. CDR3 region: CASSPPGQGREKLFF. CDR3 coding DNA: TGTGCCAGCAGTCCCCCGGGACAGGGTCGTGAAAAACTGTTTTTT.

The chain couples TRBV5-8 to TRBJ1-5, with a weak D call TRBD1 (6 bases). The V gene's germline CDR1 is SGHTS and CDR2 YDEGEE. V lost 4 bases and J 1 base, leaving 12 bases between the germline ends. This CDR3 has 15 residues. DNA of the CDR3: TGTGCCAGCAGCATGAACAGGGCAAGCAATCAGCCCCAGCATTTT. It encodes CASSMNRASNQPQHF.

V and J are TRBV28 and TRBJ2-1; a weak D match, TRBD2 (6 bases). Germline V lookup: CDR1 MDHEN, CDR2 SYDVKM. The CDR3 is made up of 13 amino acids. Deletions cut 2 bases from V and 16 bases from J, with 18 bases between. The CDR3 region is CASSLLQGGLFFF. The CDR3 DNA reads TGTGCCAGCAGTTTACTTCAGGGAGGACTCTTCTTCTTC.

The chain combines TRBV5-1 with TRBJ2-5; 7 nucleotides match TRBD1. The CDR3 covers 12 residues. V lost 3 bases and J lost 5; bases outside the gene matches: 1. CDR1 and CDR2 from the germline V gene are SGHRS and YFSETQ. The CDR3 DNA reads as TGCGCCAGCAGCTCACAGGGGGAGACCCAGTACTTC. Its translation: CASSSQGETQYF.

This CDR3 is CASSEALGRGHQPQHF. The CDR3, as DNA: TGTGCCAGCAGTGAAGCGCTAGGCAGGGGCCATCAGCCCCAGCATTTT. The chain combines TRBV6-1 with TRBJ1-5; a weak D match, TRBD1 (6 bases). This CDR3 region has 16 residues. Trimming shortened V by 0 bases and J by 5 bases, and 14 bases separated the two germline ends. CDR1 is MNHNS, CDR2 SASEGT, per germline.

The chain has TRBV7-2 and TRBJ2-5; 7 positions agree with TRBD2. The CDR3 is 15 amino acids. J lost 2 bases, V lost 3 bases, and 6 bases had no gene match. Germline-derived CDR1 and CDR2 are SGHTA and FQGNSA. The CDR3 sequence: CASSLYSGRQETQYF. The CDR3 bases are TGTGCCAGCAGCTTGTATAGCGGGCGACAAGAGACCCAGTACTTC.

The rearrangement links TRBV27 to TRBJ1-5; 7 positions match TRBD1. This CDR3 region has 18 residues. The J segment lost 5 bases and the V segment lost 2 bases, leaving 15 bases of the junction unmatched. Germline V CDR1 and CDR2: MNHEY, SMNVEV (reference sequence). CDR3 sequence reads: CASSLKPDLRGRDQPQHF. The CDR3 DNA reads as TGTGCCAGCAGTTTAAAACCCGACTTAAGGGGGCGGGATCAGCCCCAGCATTTT.

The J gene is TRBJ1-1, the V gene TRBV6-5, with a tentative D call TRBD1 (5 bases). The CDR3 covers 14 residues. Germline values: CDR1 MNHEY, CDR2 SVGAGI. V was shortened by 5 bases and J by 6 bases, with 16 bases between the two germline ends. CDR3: CASSRTPSGAEAFF. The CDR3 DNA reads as TGTGCCAGCAGTAGAACACCGTCGGGGGCTGAAGCTTTCTTT.

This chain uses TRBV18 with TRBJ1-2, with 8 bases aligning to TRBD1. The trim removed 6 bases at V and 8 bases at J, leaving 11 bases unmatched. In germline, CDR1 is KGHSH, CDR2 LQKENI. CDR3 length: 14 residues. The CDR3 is CASSRDRTGQGYTF. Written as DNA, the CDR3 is TGTGCCAGCTCTCGGGATAGGACAGGGCAAGGCTACACCTTC.

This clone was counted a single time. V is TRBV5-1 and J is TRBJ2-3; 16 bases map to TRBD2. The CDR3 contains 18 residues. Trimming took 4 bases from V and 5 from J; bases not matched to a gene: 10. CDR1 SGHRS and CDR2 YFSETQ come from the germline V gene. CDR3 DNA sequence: TGCGCCAGCAGCACGGGACTAGCGGGAGGGCCACGGTTAGATACGCAGTATTTT. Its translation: CASSTGLAGGPRLDTQYF.